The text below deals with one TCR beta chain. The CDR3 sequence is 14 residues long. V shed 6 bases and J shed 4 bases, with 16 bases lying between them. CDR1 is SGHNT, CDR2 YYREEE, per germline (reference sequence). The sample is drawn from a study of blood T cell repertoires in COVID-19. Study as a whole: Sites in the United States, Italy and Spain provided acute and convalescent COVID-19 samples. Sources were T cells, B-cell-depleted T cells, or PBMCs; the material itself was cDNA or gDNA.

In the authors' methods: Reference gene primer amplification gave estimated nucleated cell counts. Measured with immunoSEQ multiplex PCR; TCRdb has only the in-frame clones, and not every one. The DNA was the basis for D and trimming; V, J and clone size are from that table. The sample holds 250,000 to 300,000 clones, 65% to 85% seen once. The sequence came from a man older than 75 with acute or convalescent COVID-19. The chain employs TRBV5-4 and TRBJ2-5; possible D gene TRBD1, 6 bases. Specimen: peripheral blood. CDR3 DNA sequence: TGTGCCAGCACTTCGAGTACCAGGGGAGAGACCCAGTACTTC. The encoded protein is CASTSSTRGETQYF.